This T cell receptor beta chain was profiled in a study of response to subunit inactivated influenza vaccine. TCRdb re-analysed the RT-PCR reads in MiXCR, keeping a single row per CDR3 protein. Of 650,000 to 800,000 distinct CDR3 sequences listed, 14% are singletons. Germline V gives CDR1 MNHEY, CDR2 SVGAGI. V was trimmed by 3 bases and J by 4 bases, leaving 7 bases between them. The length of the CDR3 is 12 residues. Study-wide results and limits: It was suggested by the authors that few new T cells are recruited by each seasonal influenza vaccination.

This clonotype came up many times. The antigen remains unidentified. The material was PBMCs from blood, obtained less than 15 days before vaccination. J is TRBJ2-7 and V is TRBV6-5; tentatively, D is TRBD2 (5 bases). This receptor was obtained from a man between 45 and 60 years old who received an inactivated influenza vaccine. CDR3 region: CASSYRGYEQYF. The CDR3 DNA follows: TGTGCCAGCAGTTATAGAGGGTACGAGCAGTACTTC.